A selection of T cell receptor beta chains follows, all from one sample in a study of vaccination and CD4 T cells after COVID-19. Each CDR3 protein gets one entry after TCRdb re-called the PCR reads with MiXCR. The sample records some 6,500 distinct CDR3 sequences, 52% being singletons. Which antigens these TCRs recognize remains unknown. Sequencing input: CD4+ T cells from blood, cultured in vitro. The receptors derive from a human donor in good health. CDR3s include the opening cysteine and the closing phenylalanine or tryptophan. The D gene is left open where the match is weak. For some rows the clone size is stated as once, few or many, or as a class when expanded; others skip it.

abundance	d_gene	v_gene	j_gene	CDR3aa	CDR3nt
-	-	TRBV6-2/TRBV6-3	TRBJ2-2	CASNDPRGYGGELFF	TGTGCCAGCAATGACCCTCGAGGGTATGGCGGGGAGCTGTTTTTT
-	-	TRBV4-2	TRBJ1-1	CASSQTVATEAFF	TGTGCCAGCAGCCAAACTGTAGCCACTGAAGCTTTCTTT
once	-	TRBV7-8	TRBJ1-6	CASTKGSSYNSPLHF	TGTGCCAGCACCAAAGGGAGCTCCTATAATTCACCCCTCCACTTT
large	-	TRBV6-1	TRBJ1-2	CAAAALGLYGYTF	TGTGCCGCGGCAGCCCTAGGGTTATATGGCTACACCTTC
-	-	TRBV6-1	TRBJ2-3	CASSLNTDTQYF	TGTGCCAGCAGTCTCAACACAGATACGCAGTATTTT
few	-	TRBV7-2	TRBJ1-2	CASSLEYTGGYTF	TGTGCCAGCAGCTTAGAATATACTGGAGGCTACACCTTC
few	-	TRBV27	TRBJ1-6	CASSPLRGSSYNSPLHF	TGTGCCAGCAGTCCCTTACGGGGGAGCTCCTATAATTCACCCCTCCACTTT
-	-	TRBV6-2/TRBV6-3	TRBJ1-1	CASSTRQRKNTEAFF	TGTGCCAGCAGTACCCGACAGAGGAAGAACACTGAAGCTTTCTTT
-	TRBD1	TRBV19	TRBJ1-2	CASSARGQDGYTF	TGTGCCAGTAGTGCCAGGGGGCAGGATGGCTACACCTTC
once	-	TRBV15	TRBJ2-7	CATSRQGSSYEQYF	TGTGCCACCAGCAGACAGGGTAGTTCGTACGAGCAGTACTTC
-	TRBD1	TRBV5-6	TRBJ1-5	CASRRDRGRNQPQHF	TGTGCCAGCAGACGGGACAGGGGCCGGAATCAGCCCCAGCATTTT
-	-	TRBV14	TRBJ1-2	CASSQDLGAYGYTF	TGTGCCAGCAGCCAAGATCTGGGGGCATATGGCTACACCTTC
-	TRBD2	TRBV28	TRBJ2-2	CASSPLSLAGGTANTGELFF	TGTGCCAGCAGTCCCCTTAGCCTAGCGGGGGGGACCGCGAACACCGGGGAGCTGTTTTTT
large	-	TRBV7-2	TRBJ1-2	CASSLVAESNYGYTF	TGTGCCAGCAGCTTAGTAGCAGAATCTAACTATGGCTACACCTTC
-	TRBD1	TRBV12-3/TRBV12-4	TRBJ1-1	CASSLGTGFEAFF	TGTGCCAGCAGTTTAGGGACAGGGTTTGAAGCTTTCTTT
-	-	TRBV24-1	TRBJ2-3	CATSDGGGTDTQYF	TGTGCCACCAGTGATGGGGGAGGTACAGATACGCAGTATTTT
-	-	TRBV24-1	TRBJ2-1	CATSASPPGSYNEQFF	TGTGCCACCAGTGCCTCCCCCCCAGGCTCCTACAATGAGCAGTTCTTC
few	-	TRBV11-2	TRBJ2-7	CASSLEGPGEQYF	TGTGCCAGCAGCTTAGAGGGCCCGGGCGAGCAGTACTTC
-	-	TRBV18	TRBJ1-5	CASSPTGGNQPQHF	TGTGCCAGCTCACCGACAGGCGGTAATCAGCCCCAGCATTTT
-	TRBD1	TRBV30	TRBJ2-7	CACGTGGSYEQYF	TGTGCCTGTGGGACAGGGGGATCCTACGAGCAGTACTTC
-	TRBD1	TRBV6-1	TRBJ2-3	CASRRDSRTDTQYF	TGTGCCAGCAGACGGGACAGTCGTACAGATACGCAGTATTTT
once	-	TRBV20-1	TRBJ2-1	CSAQGGHEQFF	TGCAGTGCTCAGGGGGGCCATGAGCAGTTCTTC
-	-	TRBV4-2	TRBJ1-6	CASSQDPSGYPLHF	TGTGCCAGCAGCCAAGATCCTTCCGGGTACCCCCTCCACTTT
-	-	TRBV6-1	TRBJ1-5	CASGKTGFGQPQHF	TGTGCCAGCGGAAAAACAGGGTTCGGCCAGCCCCAGCATTTT
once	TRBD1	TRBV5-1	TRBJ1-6	CASRGTGGNSPLHF	TGCGCCAGCAGAGGGACAGGGGGCAATTCACCCCTCCACTTT
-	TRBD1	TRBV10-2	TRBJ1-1	CASSSGQGLNTEAFF	TGCGCCAGCAGTTCGGGACAGGGATTGAACACTGAAGCTTTCTTT
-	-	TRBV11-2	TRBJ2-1	CASSLVRINEQFF	TGTGCCAGCAGCTTAGTTAGGATCAATGAGCAGTTCTTC
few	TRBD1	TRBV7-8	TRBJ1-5	CASSLTQTGGGQPQHF	TGTGCCAGCAGCTTAACTCAGACAGGGGGGGGTCAGCCCCAGCATTTT
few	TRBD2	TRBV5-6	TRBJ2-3	CASSPGTSGMTDTQYF	TGTGCCAGCAGCCCCGGGACTAGCGGGATGACAGATACGCAGTATTTT
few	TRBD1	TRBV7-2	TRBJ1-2	CASSSRGSTNYGYTF	TGTGCCAGCAGCTCCAGGGGGAGCACTAACTATGGCTACACCTTC
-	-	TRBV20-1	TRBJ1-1	CSARGGARTEAFF	TGCAGTGCTAGGGGCGGGGCGAGGACTGAAGCTTTCTTT
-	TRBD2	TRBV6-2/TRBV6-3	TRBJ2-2	CASSSLAGGPTGELFF	TGTGCCAGCAGCTCCCTAGCGGGGGGGCCCACCGGGGAGCTGTTTTTT
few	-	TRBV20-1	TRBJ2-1	CSAPDRRRGDEQFF	TGCAGTGCCCCGGACAGACGCCGGGGCGATGAGCAGTTCTTC
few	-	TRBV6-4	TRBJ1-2	CASYSRNDGYTF	TGTGCCAGTTATTCCCGAAATGACGGCTACACCTTC
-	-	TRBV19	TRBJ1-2	CASSPPAVSYGYTF	TGTGCCAGTAGTCCCCCCGCGGTCTCCTATGGCTACACCTTC
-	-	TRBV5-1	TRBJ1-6	CASSLQGTNGNSPLHF	TGCGCCAGCAGCTTGCAGGGGACTAATGGAAATTCACCCCTCCACTTT
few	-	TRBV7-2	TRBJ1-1	CASSVNRAMGAFF	TGTGCCAGCAGCGTAAACCGGGCTATGGGAGCTTTCTTT
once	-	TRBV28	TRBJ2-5	CASREGAPGTQYF	TGTGCCAGCAGGGAGGGGGCGCCTGGGACCCAGTACTTC
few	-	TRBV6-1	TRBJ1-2	CASSETGYGYTF	TGTGCCAGCAGTGAAACAGGGTATGGCTACACCTTC
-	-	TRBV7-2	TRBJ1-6	CASSRETGGNSPLHF	TGTGCCAGCAGCCGCGAGACAGGAGGCAATTCACCCCTCCACTTT
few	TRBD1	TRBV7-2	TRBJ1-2	CASSQSPRGTGGGVNYGYTF	TGTGCCAGCAGCCAAAGCCCCCGGGGAACAGGGGGGGGGGTTAACTATGGCTACACCTTC
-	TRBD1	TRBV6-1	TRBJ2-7	CASRSTGGYEQYF	TGTGCCAGCAGGTCAACAGGGGGGTACGAGCAGTACTTC
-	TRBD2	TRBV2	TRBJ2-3	CASTRLAVGDTQYF	TGTGCCAGCACCCGACTAGCGGTCGGAGATACGCAGTATTTT
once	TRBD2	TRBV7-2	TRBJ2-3	CASSLGLAGGRDTQYF	TGTGCCAGCAGCTTAGGACTAGCGGGGGGCCGAGATACGCAGTATTTT
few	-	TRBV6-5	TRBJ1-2	CASSSREGYGYTF	TGTGCCAGCAGTTCAAGGGAAGGCTATGGCTACACCTTC
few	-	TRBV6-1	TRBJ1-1	CASRRDSLNGAFF	TGTGCCAGCAGGAGAGATTCACTAAATGGGGCTTTCTTT
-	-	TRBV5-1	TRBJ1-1	CASSLVQFTEAFF	TGCGCCAGCAGCTTGGTACAGTTCACTGAAGCTTTCTTT
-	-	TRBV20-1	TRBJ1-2	CSARAPDGYTF	TGCAGTGCTAGAGCACCTGATGGCTACACCTTC
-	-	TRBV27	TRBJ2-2	CASSPAQGTLTGELFF	TGTGCCAGCAGTCCTGCCCAGGGGACACTTACCGGGGAGCTGTTTTTT
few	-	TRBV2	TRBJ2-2	CASRGGSPLTGELFF	TGTGCCAGCAGGGGAGGCAGCCCACTGACCGGGGAGCTGTTTTTT
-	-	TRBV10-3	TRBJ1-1	CANSRDGTEAFF	TGTGCCAATTCTCGGGACGGCACTGAAGCTTTCTTT
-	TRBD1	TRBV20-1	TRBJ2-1	CSARDPPAKTGNEQFF	TGCAGTGCTAGGGACCCTCCCGCTAAGACAGGGAATGAGCAGTTCTTC
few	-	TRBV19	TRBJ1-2	CASSIPGNYGYTF	TGTGCCAGTAGTATCCCAGGGAACTATGGCTACACCTTC